The sequence of this T cell receptor (beta chain) was determined in a study of blood T cell repertoires in COVID-19. Clones were read by immunoSEQ multiplex PCR, and TCRdb kept only the in-frame ones, dropping some. The profile shows about 59,000 clones, roughly 88% of them singletons. V dropped 4 bases and J dropped 6; count of bases not matched to a gene: 7. CDR3 length: 14 residues. Germline-derived CDR1 and CDR2 are SQVTM and ANQGSEA. This receptor was obtained from a woman of 80 years or more with active COVID-19. This chain links TRBV29-1 with TRBJ2-1; 9 nucleotides match TRBD1. The sequenced sample consisted of peripheral blood. Here the CDR3 reads CSVVGGQGFNEQFF. CDR3 DNA sequence: TGCAGCGTTGTTGGGGGACAGGGTTTCAATGAGCAGTTCTTC.